This T cell receptor beta chain was recovered during a study of blood T cells in healthy people across ages. Sample-barcoded 5' priming and a J-beta primer mix drove a second PCR of roughly 6 to 12 cycles. TCRdb independently ran MiXCR on the 5' RACE reads; one entry per CDR3 protein. This sample has approximately 800,000 distinct CDR3 sequences, with roughly 60% found just once. Germline V gives CDR1 SEHNR, CDR2 FQNEAQ (reference sequence). The CDR3 sequence is 16 residues long. Trimming took 5 bases from V and 7 from J, leaving 24 bases between them. The gene calls are TRBV7-9 and TRBJ2-7; tentatively, D is TRBD2 (7 bases). This sequence originates from a man aged 25 to 40 in good health. The sample consisted of blood. The CDR3: CASSPTGLAGDNEQYF. CDR3 DNA: TGTGCCAGCAGCCCGACCGGTCTCGCGGGGGACAATGAGCAGTACTTC. The variable domain in full, completed from reference TRBV7-9 and TRBJ2-7, reads DTGVSQNPRHKITKRGQNVTFRCDPISEHNRLYWYRQTLGQGPEFLTYFQNEAQLEKSRLLSDRFSAERPKGSFSTLEIQRTEQGDSAMYLCASSPTGLAGDNEQYFGPGTRLTVT.